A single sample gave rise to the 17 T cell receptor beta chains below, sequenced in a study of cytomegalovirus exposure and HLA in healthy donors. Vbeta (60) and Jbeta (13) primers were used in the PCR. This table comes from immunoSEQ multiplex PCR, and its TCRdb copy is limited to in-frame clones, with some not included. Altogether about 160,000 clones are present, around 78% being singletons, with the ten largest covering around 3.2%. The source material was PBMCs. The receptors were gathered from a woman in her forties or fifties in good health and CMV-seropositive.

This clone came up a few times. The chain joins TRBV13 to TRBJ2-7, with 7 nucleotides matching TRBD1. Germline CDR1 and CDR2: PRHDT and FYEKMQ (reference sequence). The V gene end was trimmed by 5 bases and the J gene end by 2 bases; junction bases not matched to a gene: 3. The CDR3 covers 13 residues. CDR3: CASSKTGTYEQYF. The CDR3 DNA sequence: TGTGCCAGCAGCAAGACAGGGACCTACGAGCAGTACTTC.

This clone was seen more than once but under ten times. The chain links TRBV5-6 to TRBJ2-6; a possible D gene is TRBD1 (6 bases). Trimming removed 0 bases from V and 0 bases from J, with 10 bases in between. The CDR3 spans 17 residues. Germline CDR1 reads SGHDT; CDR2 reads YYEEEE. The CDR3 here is CASSLVFRGSGANVLTF. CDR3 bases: TGTGCCAGCAGCTTGGTTTTCAGGGGCTCTGGGGCCAACGTCCTGACTTTC.

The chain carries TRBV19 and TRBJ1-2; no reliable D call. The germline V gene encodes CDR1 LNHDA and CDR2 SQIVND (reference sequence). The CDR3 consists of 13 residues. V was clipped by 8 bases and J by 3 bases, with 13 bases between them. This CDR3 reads CASLQDEDYGYTF. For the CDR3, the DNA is TGTGCCAGTCTTCAAGATGAGGACTATGGCTACACCTTC.

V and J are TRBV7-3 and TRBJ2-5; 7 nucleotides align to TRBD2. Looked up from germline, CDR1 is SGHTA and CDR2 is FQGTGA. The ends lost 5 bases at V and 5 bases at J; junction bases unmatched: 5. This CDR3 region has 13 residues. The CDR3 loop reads CASSAGLVETQYF. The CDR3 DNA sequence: TGTGCCAGCAGCGCCGGACTAGTGGAGACCCAGTACTTC.

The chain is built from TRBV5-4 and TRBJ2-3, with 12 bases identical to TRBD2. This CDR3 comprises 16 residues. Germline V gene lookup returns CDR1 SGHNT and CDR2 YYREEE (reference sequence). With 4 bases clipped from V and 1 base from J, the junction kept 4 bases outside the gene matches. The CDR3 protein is CASSQRTSGGTDTQYF. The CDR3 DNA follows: TGTGCCAGCAGCCAGAGGACTAGCGGGGGCACAGATACGCAGTATTTT.

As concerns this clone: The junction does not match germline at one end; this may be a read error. The CDR3 DNA reads TGTGCCAGCTCACCTACCACGGGGGACCGGGAGGCCCTGTTC. Amino acids: CASSPTTGDREALF. V and J are TRBV18 and TRBJ2-7, with TRBD2 matching over 7 bases. This CDR3 is 14 amino acids long. From germline, CDR1 is KGHSH and CDR2 LQKENI.

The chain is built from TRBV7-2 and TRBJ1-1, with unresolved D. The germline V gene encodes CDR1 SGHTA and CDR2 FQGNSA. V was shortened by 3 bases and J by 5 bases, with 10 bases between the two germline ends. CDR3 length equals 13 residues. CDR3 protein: CASSLPVSTEAFF. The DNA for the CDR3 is TGTGCCAGCAGCTTGCCGGTATCGACTGAAGCTTTCTTT.

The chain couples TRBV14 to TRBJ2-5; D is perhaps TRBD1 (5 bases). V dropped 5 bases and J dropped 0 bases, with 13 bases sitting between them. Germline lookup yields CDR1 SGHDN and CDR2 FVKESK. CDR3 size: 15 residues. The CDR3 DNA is TGTGCCAGCAGCTACTACAAGGGGTACCAAGAGACCCAGTACTTC. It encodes CASSYYKGYQETQYF.

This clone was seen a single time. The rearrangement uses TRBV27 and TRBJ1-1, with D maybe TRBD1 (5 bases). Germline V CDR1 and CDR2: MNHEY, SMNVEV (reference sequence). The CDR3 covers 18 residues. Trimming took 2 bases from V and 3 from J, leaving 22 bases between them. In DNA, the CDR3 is TGTGCCAGCAGTTTAAGGGTGGGAAGGGGCCCAAAGGACACTGAAGCTTTCTTT. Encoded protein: CASSLRVGRGPKDTEAFF.

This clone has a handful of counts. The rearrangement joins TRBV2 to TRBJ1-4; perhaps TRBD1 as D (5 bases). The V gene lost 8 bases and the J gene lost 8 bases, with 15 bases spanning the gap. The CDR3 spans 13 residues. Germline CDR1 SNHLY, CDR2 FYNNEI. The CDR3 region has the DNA TGTGCCAGCGGGAGGGGAAGGGAAGAAAAACTGTTTTTT. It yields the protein CASGRGREEKLFF.

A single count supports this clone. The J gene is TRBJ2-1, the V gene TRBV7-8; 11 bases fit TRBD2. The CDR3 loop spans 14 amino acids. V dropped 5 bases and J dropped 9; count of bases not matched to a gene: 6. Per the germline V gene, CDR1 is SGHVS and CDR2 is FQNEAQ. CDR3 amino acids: CASSTDSGRVEQFF. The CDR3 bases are TGTGCCAGCAGCACTGATAGCGGGAGGGTTGAGCAGTTCTTC.

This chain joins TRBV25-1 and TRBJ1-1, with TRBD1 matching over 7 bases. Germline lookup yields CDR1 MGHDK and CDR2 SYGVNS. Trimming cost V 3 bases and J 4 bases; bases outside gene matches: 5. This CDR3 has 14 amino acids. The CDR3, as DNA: TGTGCCAGCAGTGACCACAGGGGACTCACTGAAGCTTTCTTT. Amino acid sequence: CASSDHRGLTEAFF.

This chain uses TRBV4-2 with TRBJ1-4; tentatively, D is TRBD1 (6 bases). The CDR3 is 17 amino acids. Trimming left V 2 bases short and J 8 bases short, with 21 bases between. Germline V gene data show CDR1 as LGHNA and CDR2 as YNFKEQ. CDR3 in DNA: TGTGCCAGCAGCCAATACCCAGGGCAGGGGCGCACGGAAAAACTGTTTTTT. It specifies CASSQYPGQGRTEKLFF.

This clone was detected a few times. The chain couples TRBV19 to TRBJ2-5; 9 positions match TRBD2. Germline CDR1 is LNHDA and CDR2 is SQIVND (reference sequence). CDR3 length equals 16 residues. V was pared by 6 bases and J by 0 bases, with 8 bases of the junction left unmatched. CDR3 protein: CASRGAGGRYQETQYF. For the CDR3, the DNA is TGTGCCAGTAGAGGCGCGGGGGGGAGATACCAAGAGACCCAGTACTTC.

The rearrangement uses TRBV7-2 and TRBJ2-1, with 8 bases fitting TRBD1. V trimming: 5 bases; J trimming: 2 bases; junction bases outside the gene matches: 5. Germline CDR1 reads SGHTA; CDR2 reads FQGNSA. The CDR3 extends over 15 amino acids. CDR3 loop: CASSAQGDPYNEQFF. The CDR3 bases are TGTGCCAGCAGCGCACAGGGGGACCCCTACAATGAGCAGTTCTTC. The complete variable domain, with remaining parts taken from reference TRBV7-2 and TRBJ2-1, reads GAGVSQSPSNKVTEKGKDVELRCDPISGHTALYWYRQSLGQGLEFLIYFQGNSAPDKSGLPSDRFSAERTGGSVSTLTIQRTQQEDSAVYLCASSAQGDPYNEQFFGPGTRLTVL.

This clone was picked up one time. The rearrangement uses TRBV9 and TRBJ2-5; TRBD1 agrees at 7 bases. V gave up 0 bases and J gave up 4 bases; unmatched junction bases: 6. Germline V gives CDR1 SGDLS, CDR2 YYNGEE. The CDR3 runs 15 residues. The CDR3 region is CASSVGQGIRETQYF. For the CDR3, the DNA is TGTGCCAGCAGCGTAGGACAGGGAATTAGAGAGACCCAGTACTTC.

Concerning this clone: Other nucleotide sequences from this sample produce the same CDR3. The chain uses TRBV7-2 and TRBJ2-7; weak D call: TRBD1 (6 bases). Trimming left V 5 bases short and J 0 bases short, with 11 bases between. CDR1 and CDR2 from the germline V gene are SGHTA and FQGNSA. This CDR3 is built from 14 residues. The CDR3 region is CASSPLGASYEQYF. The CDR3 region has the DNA TGTGCCAGCAGCCCCTTGGGGGCCTCCTACGAGCAGTACTTC.